Below, one TCR beta chain is given with its context. Its cognate antigen has yet to be identified. No much larger clone exists at a distance of one base, and base qualities are not known. The record originates from a study of shared clonotypes between healthy human individuals (TCRdb year 2020). Turning to the overall study: A few men and two women, aged 18 to 49 years, made up the cohort. Per donor, three plates each were used for CD4 naive and CD4 memory, two for CD8 naive, and one for CD8 memory. Blood TCR repertoires of five healthy adults were deeply sequenced to estimate repertoire size and the extent of clonotype sharing between individuals. Different laboratories and diverse techniques were used to prepare libraries and sequence TCR repertoires, to increase sequencing depth and limit assay-specific biases. Between about 0.85 and 9.5 billion PBMCs per donor were obtained by leukapheresis.

TCR CDR3 regions were amplified from genomic DNA by multiplex PCR using the deep immunoSEQ assay. Genomic DNA extracted from each cell subset was distributed evenly over all wells of several immunoSEQ 96-well plates, and each plate served as one replicate. Each replicate PCR for sorted subsets received 150 to 250 ng genomic DNA, equal to about 30,000 T cell genomes. The purified libraries were quantified using a Qubit 3.0 fluorometer, sized with a Bioanalyzer 2100, and then quantified again using the KAPA Library Quantification kit. Every immunoSEQ 96-well plate was sequenced on a dedicated single-read 150-cycle Illumina NextSeq 550 flow cell. The published analysis was carried out like this. Because only junctional sequences without quality scores were contained in the immunoSEQ output, filtering matching that applied to full-length reads could not be performed. Sequences were annotated with PyIR, a Python wrapper for IgBLAST v1.9, and V/J genes and CDR3 were assigned using IMGT germline references. Reads with weak V/J assignments (E-value above 1e-6), missing CDR3, stop codons, out-of-frame junctions, or ambiguous translated residues were removed. V3J clonotypes were defined as sequences sharing an identical inferred V gene, J gene, and CDR3 amino acid sequence. Percentage overlap between repertoires was computed as shared unique clonotypes divided by the size of the smaller repertoire. RTK rarefaction, the Chao1 estimator, and Recon v2.1 estimates of unobserved clonotypes were used to assess repertoire richness. Generation probabilities were computed with OLGA for all TCRbeta clonotypes obtained by the gDNA method from a few donors. TCRdb provides this immuneACCESS table in a form limited to in-frame rearrangements. Some clones are lacking; in checked studies, under half of them reflect an unresolved V gene, and why the rest are absent is not known. The V and J calls and clone size are taken from that table; D and trimming were inferred from the DNA. The sample has more than 1.2 million clones on record, just under 99% of them singletons. In total, the top ten clones hold approximately 0.38% of the sample.

Trimming removed 5 bases from V and 5 bases from J, leaving 16 bases between the germline ends. From its cysteine to its phenylalanine, the CDR3 spans 15 amino acids. The CDR3 DNA has 45 bases and is translated from base 1. Taken from the germline V gene, the CDR1 and CDR2 loops are MDHEN and SYDVKM. The donors were healthy, HIV-negative adults who had no recently reported acute infections or vaccinations. Only Caucasian adults living in Nashville, Tennessee, USA were represented among the donors. Magnetic negative selection was used to enrich CD4+ T cells, after which naive cells were positively selected on CD45RA and the negative fraction became the memory subset. Blood was obtained by leukapheresis, after which PBMCs were separated by Ficoll-Histopaque density gradient centrifugation and cryopreserved in liquid nitrogen vapor phase. Purity and quantity of every magnetically sorted T cell population were checked by analytical flow cytometry. Genomic DNA was isolated from each sorted fraction and quantified by UV absorbance on a Nanodrop 2000c.

The paper as a whole reports these results and caveats: Even with the large sequencing depth, rarefaction of the sorted-subset datasets indicated that sequencing was incomplete. Based on pairwise subsampling, the degree of clonotype sharing among donors was expected to be affected by sequencing depth. Clonotypes shared by all four sorted-subset donors showed higher generation probabilities than non-shared clonotypes. Sharing across several donors was observed for approximately 5% of naive CD4, over 3% of naive CD8, 2.3% of memory CD4, and approximately 0.41% of memory CD8 clonotypes. Sampling was restricted to blood, and TCR repertoires in tissues likely differ from the TCR repertoires found in blood. Larger estimated clonotype richness was generally found for naive subsets than for memory subsets. The genetic and exposure-history diversity represented was limited by the small number of donors.

The sequenced sample was naive CD4+ T cells sorted from blood. Interpreted using the paper, the cell subset or site label stands for: CD45RA+ positively selected. This TCR came from a young man in good health. The sequence is built from TRBV28 and TRBJ1-5, with a weak D call of TRBD1 (5 bases match). The CDR3 has the sequence CASSPVGGGDQPQHF. The DNA reads as follows: TGTGCCAGCAGTCCGGTGGGCGGAGGGGATCAGCCCCAGCATTTT.